This T cell receptor beta chain was found in a study of T cell responses to AZD1222 COVID-19 vaccine. Study observations and caveats: Spike-specific TCR breadth and depth went up after people got two AZD1222 doses. It was only a handful of AZD1222 recipients who were seropositive at baseline. Donors were largely white British and mainly female; clonal diversity was possibly underestimated.

The CDR3 has 17 residues. V gave up 1 base and J gave up 2 bases; unmatched junction bases: 5. Per the germline V gene, CDR1 is LGHDT and CDR2 is YNNKEL (reference sequence). Concerning this clone itself: What it recognizes is unknown.

Sequenced by immunoSEQ multiplex PCR; TCRdb stores in-frame clones only, minus some. The sample contains around 85,000 clones, 80% to 90% of which appear only once. The chain couples TRBV3-1 (or the pseudogene TRBV3-2) to TRBJ1-6; the match to TRBD1 covers 7 bases. Sequencing was performed on peripheral blood, taken on day 0 of AZD1222 vaccination. The clonotype comes from an adult in good health. CDR3 region: CASSQGTGFPYNSPLHF. The DNA for the CDR3 is TGTGCCAGCAGCCAAGGGACAGGCTTCCCCTATAATTCACCCCTCCACTTT.